This T cell receptor (beta chain) was identified in a study of blood T cell repertoires in COVID-19. Study background: Spain, Italy and the United States supplied samples that represented acute and convalescent COVID-19.

This clone came up a few times. Data came from immunoSEQ multiplex PCR; TCRdb stores just in-frame clones and leaves some out. Seen here are about 140,000 clones, 82% observed once, and the top ten hold 3.5% to 5%. This CDR3 region has 15 residues. CDR1 MNHEY and CDR2 SMNVEV come from the germline V gene (reference sequence). V was cut by 3 bases and J by 6 bases, with 15 bases left in between. The chain carries TRBV27 and TRBJ2-1, with D possibly TRBD1 on 6 matching bases. The TCR comes from a woman aged 80 or over with acute or convalescent COVID-19. The sample was peripheral blood. The CDR3 coding sequence is TGTGCCAGCAGTTTTCTTTTCGGGACAATCAATGAGCAGTTCTTC. Protein: CASSFLFGTINEQFF.